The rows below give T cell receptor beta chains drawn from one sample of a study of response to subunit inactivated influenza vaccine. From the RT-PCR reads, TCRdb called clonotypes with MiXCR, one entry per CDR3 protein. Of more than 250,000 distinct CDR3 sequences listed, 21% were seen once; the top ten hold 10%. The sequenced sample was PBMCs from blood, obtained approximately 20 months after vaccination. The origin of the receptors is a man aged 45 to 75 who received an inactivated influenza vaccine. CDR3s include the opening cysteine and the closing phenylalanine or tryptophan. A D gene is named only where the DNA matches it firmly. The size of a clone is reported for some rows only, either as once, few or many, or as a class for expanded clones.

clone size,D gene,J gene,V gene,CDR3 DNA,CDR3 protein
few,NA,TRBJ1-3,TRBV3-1,TGTGCCAGCAGCCCGGACAGTTTCTCTGGAAACACCATATATTTT,CASSPDSFSGNTIYF
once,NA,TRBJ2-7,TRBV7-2,TGTGCCAGCAGCTTAGCGTTAGGAACTTACGAGCAGTACTTC,CASSLALGTYEQYF
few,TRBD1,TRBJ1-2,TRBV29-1,TGCAGCGTTGAAGGTGGACAGGTTAACTATGGCTACACCTTC,CSVEGGQVNYGYTF
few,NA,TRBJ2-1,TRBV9,TGTGCCAGCAGCCCAGGCAGCCAAGGCCGGTACAATGAGCAGTTCTTC,CASSPGSQGRYNEQFF
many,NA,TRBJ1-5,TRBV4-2,TGTGCCAGCAGCCCCTACGGGGGTGTACGGCAGCCCCAGCATTTT,CASSPYGGVRQPQHF
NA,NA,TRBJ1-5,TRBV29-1,TGCAGCGTTGCGGCGTCGGACCCGAATCAGCCCCAGCATTTT,CSVAASDPNQPQHF
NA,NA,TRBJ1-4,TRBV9,TGTGCCAGCAGCGTAGAGTCGGCGGGTGAAAAACTGTTTTTT,CASSVESAGEKLFF
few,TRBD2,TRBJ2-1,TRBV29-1,TGCAGCGTTGTCCCCAGCGGGGCAAACCAGTTCTTC,CSVVPSGANQFF
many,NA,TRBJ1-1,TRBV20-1,TGCAGTGCTTACTTGCGTGTCCTCCCCGGCACTGAAGCTTTCTTT,CSAYLRVLPGTEAFF
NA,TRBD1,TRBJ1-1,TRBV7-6,TGTGCCAGCAGCTTAGAGGGACAGGGTCTCTCTGAAGCTTTCTTT,CASSLEGQGLSEAFF
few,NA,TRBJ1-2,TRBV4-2,TGTGCCAGCAGCCAAGATATGGTGTCGGGGGTCGGCGGCTACACCTTC,CASSQDMVSGVGGYTF
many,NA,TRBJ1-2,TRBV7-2,TGTGCCAGCAGCTTAGCGCTAGGGGGGGACTATGGCTACACCTTC,CASSLALGGDYGYTF
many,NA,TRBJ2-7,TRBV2,TGTGCCAGCAGTTCGGGACGGGTCTACGAGCAGTACTTC,CASSSGRVYEQYF
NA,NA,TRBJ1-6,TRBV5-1,TGCGCCAGCAGCCCACAGGAAAATGGACCCCTCCACTTT,CASSPQENGPLHF
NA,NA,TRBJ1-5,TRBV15,TGTGCCACCAGCAGAGGACAGGCCTCCGGTCAGCCCCAGCATTTT,CATSRGQASGQPQHF
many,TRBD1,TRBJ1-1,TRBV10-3,TGTGCCATTCGGGACAGGGATAGCACTGAAGCTTTCTTT,CAIRDRDSTEAFF
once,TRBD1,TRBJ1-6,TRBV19,TGTGCCAGTAGTATACGGGACAGAAATTCACCCCTCCACTTT,CASSIRDRNSPLHF
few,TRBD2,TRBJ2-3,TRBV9,TGTGCCAGCAGCGTAGCTACTAGCGGGGGTTACACAGATACGCAGTATTTT,CASSVATSGGYTDTQYF
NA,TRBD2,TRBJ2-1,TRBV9,TGTGCCAGCTCATACGGGGCGGGGGGGCCCTGGAATGAGCAGTTCTTC,CASSYGAGGPWNEQFF
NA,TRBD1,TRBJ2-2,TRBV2,TGTGCCAGCAGTGAAGCGCCGGGACAGGGGAACACCGGGGAGCTGTTTTTT,CASSEAPGQGNTGELFF
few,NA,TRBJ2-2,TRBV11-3,TGTGCCAGCAGCTTCCCACAAAGCGGAGCGAACACCGGGGAGCTGTTTTTT,CASSFPQSGANTGELFF
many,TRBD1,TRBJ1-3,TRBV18,TGTGCCAGCTCACCAAGGGACAGAGTCTCTGGAAACACCATATATTTT,CASSPRDRVSGNTIYF
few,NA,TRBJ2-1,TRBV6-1,TGTGCCAGCAGCGCCGGGGAATTTCACAATGAGCAGTTCTTC,CASSAGEFHNEQFF
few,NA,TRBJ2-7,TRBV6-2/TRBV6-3,TGTGCCAGCAGCCCCTCCGGGCCGGGATCCTACGAGCAGTACTTC,CASSPSGPGSYEQYF
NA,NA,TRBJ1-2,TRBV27,TGTGCCAGCAGGACACAGGGATCCGGAATCAACCTTAACTATGGCTACACCTTC,CASRTQGSGINLNYGYTF
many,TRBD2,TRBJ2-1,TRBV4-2,TGTGCCAGCAAGGGAGGCGGGAGTGGTTCCTACAATGAGCAGTTCTTC,CASKGGGSGSYNEQFF